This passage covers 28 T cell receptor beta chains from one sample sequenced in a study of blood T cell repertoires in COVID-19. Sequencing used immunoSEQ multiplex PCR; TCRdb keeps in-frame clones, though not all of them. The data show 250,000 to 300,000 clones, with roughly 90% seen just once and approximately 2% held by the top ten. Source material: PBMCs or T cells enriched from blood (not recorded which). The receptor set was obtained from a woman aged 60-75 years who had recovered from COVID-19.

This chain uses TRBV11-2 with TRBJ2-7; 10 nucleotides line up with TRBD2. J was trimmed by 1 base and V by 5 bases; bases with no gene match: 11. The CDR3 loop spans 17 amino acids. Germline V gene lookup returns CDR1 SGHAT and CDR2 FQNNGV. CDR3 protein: CASSHLAGASFSYEQYF. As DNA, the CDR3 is TGTGCCAGCAGCCATCTAGCGGGGGCCTCCTTTTCCTACGAGCAGTACTTC.

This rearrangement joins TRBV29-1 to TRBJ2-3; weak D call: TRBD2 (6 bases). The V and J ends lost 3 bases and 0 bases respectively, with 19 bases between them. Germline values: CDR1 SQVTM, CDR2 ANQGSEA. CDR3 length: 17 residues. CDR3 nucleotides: TGCAGCGTTGATAGCGGAAGGTCACCCCTTAGCACAGATACGCAGTATTTT. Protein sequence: CSVDSGRSPLSTDTQYF.

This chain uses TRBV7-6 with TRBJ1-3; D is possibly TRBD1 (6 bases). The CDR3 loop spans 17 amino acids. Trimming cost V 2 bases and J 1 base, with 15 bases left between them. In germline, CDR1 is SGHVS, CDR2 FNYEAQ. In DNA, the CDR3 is TGTGCCAGCAGCTTAACCCCTCCAGGGGAGTCTGGAAACACCATATATTTT. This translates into CASSLTPPGESGNTIYF.

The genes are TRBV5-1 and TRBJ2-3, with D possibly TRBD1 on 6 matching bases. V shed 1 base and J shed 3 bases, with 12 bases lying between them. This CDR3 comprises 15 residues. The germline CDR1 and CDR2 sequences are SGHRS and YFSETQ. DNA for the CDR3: TGCGCCAGCAGCTTGTCACAGGGCTTAACAGATACGCAGTATTTT. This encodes CASSLSQGLTDTQYF. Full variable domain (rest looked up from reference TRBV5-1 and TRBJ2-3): KAGVTQTPRYLIKTRGQQVTLSCSPISGHRSVSWYQQTPGQGLQFLFEYFSETQRNKGNFPGRFSGRQFSNSRSEMNVSTLELGDSALYLCASSLSQGLTDTQYFGPGTRLTVL.

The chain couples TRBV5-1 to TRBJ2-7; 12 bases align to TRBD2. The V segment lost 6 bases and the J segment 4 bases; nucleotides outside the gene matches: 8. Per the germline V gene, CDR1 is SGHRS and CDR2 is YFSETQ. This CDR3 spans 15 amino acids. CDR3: CASTSETSGSYEQYF. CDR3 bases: TGCGCCAGCACCTCCGAGACTAGCGGGAGTTACGAGCAGTACTTC.

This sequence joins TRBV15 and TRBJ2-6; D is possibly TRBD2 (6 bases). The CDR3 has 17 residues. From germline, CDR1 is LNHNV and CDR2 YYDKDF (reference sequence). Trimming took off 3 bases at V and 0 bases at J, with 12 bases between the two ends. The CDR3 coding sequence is TGTGCCACCAGCAGGGGGGGTATGCTCTCTGGGGCCAACGTCCTGACTTTC. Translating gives CATSRGGMLSGANVLTF.

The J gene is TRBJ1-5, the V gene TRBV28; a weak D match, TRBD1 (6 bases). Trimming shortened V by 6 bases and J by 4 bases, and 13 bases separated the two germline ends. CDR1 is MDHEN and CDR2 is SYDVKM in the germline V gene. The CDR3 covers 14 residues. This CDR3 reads CASRGTSANQPQHF. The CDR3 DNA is TGTGCCAGCAGGGGGACAAGCGCTAATCAGCCCCAGCATTTT.

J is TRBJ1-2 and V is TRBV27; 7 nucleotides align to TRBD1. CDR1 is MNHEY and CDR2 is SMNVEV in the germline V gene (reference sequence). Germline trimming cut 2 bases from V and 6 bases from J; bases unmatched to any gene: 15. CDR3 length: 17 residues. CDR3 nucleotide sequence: TGTGCCAGCAGTTTAGAAGGGAGACAGGGCCAATGGAATGGCTACACCTTC. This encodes CASSLEGRQGQWNGYTF.

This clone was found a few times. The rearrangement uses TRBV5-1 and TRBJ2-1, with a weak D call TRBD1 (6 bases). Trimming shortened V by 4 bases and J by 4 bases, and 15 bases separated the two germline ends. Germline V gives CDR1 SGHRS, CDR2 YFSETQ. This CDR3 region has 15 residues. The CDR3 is CASSPGTPHYNEQFF. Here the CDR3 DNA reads TGCGCCAGCAGCCCCGGGACACCACATTACAATGAGCAGTTCTTC.

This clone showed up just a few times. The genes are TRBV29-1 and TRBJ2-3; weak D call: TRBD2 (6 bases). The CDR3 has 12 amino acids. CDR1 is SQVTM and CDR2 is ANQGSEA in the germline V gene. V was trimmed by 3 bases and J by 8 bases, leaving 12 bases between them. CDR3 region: CSVDRDGGTQYF. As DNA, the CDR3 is TGCAGCGTTGATCGAGACGGGGGTACGCAGTATTTT.

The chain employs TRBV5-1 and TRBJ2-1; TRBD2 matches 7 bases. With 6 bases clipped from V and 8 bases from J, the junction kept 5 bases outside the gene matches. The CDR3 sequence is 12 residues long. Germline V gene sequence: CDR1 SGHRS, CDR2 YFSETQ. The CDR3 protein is CASNFAGDEQFF. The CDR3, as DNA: TGCGCCAGCAACTTCGCGGGGGATGAGCAGTTCTTC.

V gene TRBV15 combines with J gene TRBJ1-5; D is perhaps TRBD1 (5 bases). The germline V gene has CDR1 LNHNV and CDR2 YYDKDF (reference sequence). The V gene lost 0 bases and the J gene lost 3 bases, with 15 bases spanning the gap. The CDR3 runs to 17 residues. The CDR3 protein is CATSRDRRGGVNQPQHF. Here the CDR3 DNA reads TGTGCCACCAGCAGAGATCGGAGGGGAGGCGTCAATCAGCCCCAGCATTTT. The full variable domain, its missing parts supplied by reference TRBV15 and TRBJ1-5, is DAMVIQNPRYQVTQFGKPVTLSCSQTLNHNVMYWYQQKSSQAPKLLFHYYDKDFNNEADTPDNFQSRRPNTSFCFLDIRSPGLGDTAMYLCATSRDRRGGVNQPQHFGDGTRLSIL.

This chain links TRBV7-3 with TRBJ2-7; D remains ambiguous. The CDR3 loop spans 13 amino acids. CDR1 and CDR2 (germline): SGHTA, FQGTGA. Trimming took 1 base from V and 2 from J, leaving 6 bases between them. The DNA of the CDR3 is TGTGCCAGCAGCTTAAGCGGCGCCTACGAGCAGTACTTC. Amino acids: CASSLSGAYEQYF.

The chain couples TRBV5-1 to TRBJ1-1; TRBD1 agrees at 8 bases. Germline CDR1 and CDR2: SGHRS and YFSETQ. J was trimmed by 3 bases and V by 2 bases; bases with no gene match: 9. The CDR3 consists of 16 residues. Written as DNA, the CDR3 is TGCGCCAGCAGCTTAGGGGACAGGCCCTCTTACACTGAAGCTTTCTTT. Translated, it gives CASSLGDRPSYTEAFF.

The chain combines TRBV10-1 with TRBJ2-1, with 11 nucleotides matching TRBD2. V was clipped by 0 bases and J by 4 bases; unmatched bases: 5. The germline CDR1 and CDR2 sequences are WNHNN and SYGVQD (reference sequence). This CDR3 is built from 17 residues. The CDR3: CASSESTSGAVYNEQFF. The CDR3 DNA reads TGCGCCAGCAGTGAGTCGACTAGCGGGGCCGTTTACAATGAGCAGTTCTTC.

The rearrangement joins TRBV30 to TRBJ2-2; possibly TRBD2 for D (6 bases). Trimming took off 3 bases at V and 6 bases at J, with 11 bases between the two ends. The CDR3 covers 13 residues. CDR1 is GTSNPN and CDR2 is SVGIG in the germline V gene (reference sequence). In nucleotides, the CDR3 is TGTGCCTGGAGAAGTCCGGGAGCCGGGGAGCTGTTTTTT. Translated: CAWRSPGAGELFF.

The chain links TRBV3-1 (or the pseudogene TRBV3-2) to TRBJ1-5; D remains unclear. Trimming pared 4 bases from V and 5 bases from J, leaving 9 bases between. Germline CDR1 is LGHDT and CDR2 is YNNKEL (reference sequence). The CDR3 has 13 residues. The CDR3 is CASSPMIDQPQHF. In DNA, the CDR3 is TGTGCCAGCAGCCCTATGATTGATCAGCCCCAGCATTTT.

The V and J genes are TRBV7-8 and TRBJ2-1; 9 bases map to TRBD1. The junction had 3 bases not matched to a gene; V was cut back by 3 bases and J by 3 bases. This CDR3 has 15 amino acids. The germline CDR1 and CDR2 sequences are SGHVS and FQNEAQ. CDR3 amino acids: CASSLGTGFYNEQFF. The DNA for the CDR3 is TGTGCCAGCAGCTTGGGGACAGGGTTCTACAATGAGCAGTTCTTC.

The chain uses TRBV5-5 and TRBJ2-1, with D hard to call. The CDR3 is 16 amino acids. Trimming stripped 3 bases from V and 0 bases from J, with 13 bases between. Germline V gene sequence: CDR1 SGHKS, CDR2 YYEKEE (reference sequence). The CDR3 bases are TGTGCCAGCAGCTCGGGTCTCAGCTACTCCTACAATGAGCAGTTCTTC. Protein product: CASSSGLSYSYNEQFF.

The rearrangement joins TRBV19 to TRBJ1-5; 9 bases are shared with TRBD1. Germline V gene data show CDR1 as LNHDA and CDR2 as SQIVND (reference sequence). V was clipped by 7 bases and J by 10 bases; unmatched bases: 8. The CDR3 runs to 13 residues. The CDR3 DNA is TGTGCCAGTAAAACCGACAGGGGGGTCCCCCAGCATTTT. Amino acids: CASKTDRGVPQHF.

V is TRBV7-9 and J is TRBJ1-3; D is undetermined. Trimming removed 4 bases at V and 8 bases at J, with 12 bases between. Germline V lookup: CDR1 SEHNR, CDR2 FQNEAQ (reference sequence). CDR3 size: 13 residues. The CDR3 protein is CASSSVLLDTIYF. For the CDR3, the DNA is TGTGCCAGCAGCTCAGTCTTGCTAGACACCATATATTTT.

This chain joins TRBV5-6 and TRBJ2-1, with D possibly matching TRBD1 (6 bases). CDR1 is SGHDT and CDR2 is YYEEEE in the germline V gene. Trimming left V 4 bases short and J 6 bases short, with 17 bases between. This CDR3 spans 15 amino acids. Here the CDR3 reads CASSLRQAVSNEQFF. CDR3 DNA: TGTGCCAGCAGCCTTAGACAGGCCGTTAGCAATGAGCAGTTCTTC.

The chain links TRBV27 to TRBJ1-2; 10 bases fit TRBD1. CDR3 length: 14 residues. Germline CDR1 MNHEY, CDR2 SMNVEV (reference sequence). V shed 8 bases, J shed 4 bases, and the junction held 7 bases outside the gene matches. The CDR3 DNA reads TGTGCCAGCTTAGACAGGGGGCGCAGCTATGGCTACACCTTC. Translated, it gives CASLDRGRSYGYTF.

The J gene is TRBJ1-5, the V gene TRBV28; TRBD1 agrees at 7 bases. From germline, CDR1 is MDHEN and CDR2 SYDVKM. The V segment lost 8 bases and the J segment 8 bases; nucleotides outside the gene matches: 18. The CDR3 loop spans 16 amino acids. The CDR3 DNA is TGTGCCAGCTACTCAGAGGGCAGGGGGGTTGAGGAGCCCCAGCATTTT. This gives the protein CASYSEGRGVEEPQHF. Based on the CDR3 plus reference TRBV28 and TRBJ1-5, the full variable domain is DVKVTQSSRYLVKRTGEKVFLECVQDMDHENMFWYRQDPGLGLRLIYFSYDVKMKEKGDIPEGYSVSREKKERFSLILESASTNQTSMYLCASYSEGRGVEEPQHFGDGTRLSIL.

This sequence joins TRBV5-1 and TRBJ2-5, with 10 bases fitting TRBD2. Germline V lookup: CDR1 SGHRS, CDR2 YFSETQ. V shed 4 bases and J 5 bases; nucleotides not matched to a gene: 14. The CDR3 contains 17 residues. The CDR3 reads CASSPGSSGGREETQYF. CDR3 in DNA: TGCGCCAGCAGCCCCGGGAGTAGCGGGGGGAGAGAGGAGACCCAGTACTTC. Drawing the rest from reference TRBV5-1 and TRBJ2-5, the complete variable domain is KAGVTQTPRYLIKTRGQQVTLSCSPISGHRSVSWYQQTPGQGLQFLFEYFSETQRNKGNFPGRFSGRQFSNSRSEMNVSTLELGDSALYLCASSPGSSGGREETQYFGPGTRLLVL.

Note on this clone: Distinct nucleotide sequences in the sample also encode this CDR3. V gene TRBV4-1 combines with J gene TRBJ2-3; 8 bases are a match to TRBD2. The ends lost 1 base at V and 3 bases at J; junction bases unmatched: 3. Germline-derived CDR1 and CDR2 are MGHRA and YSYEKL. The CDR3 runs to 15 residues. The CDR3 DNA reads TGCGCCAGCAGCCAAGCGGGAGGGGGAACAGATACGCAGTATTTT. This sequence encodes CASSQAGGGTDTQYF.

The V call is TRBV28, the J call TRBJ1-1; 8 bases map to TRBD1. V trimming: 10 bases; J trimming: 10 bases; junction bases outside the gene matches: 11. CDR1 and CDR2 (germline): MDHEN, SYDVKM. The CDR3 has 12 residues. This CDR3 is CAISLRQGRAFF. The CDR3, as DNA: TGTGCCATCAGCCTAAGACAGGGGCGAGCTTTCTTT.

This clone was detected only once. The CDR3 sequence is CASSRTGTGVVVSNQPQHF. CDR3 sequence (DNA): TGTGCCAGCAGCAGAACCGGGACAGGGGTGGTGGTGAGCAATCAGCCCCAGCATTTT. This rearrangement joins TRBV21-1 to TRBJ1-5; the table's D call of TRBD1 was not tested on the DNA. TRBV21-1 is termed a pseudogene. The CDR3 totals 19 residues.